This T cell receptor (beta chain) originates from a study of T cell clones after liver transplantation. Study in general: TCRbeta sequencing after a pre-transplant mixed lymphocyte reaction identified graft-donor-reactive clones, later tracked in post-transplant blood. Pre-transplant mixed lymphocyte reactions yielded third-party-reactive TCRbeta sequences as comparators for graft-donor-reactive sequences.

This CDR3 has 16 amino acids. Germline V lookup: CDR1 MDHEN, CDR2 SYDVKM. V was pared by 2 bases and J by 0 bases, with 10 bases between. With regard to this clone: As yet, its antigen is unknown.

Generated by immunoSEQ multiplex PCR, the TCRdb table keeps only in-frame clones and is missing some. The profile shows over 15,000 clones, about 90% of them singletons. General study points: Rather than being deleted, graft donor-reactive T cells may have moved into the graft. Circulating graft-donor-reactive CD4 TCRbeta sequences fell significantly post-transplant in most of the 8 subjects.

The chain carries TRBV28 and TRBJ2-2; possibly TRBD2 for D (7 bases). The material was CD8+ T cells from blood, obtained before liver transplant. This clonotype was obtained from a human donor who received a liver transplant. CDR3 nucleotide sequence: TGTGCCAGCAGTTTAAGGGGGGGATCGAACACCGGGGAGCTGTTTTTT. This codes for CASSLRGGSNTGELFF. Full variable domain (missing parts from reference TRBV28 and TRBJ2-2): DVKVTQSSRYLVKRTGEKVFLECVQDMDHENMFWYRQDPGLGLRLIYFSYDVKMKEKGDIPEGYSVSREKKERFSLILESASTNQTSMYLCASSLRGGSNTGELFFGEGSRLTVL.